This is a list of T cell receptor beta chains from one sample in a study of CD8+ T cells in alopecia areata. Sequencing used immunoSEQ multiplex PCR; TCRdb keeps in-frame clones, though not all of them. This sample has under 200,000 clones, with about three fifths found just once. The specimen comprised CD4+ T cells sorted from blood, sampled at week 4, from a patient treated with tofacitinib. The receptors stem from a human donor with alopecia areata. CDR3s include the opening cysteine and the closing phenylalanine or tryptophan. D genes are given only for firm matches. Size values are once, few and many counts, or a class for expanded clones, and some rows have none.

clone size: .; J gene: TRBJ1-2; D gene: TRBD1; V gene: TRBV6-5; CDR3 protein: CASLGTADGYTF; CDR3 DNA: TGTGCCAGCCTGGGGACAGCTGATGGCTACACCTTC
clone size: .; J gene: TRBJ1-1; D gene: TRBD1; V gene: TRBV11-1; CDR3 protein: CASRDRTDTEAFF; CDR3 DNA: TGTGCCAGCAGGGACAGGACTGACACTGAAGCTTTCTTT
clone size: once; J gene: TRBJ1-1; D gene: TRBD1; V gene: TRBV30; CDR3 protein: CAWSPPGTARGAFF; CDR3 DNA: TGTGCCTGGAGCCCGCCCGGGACAGCTAGGGGAGCTTTCTTT
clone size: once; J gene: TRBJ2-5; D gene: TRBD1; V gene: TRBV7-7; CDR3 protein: CASSSAGQVNPGLPQETQYF; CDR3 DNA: TGTGCTAGCAGCTCCGCGGGACAGGTGAACCCTGGGCTCCCCCAAGAGACCCAGTACTTC
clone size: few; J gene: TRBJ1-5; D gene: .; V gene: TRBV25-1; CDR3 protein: CASSEWGSNQPQHF; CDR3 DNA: TGTGCCAGCAGTGAATGGGGTAGCAATCAGCCCCAGCATTTT
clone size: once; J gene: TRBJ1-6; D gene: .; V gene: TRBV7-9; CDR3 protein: CASSFNRDTGPKPLHF; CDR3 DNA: TGTGCCAGCAGCTTTAACCGGGACACTGGACCAAAACCCCTCCACTTT
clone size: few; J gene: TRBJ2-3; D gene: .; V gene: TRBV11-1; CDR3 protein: CASSVAPEDTQYF; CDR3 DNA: TGTGCCAGCAGCGTGGCCCCTGAGGATACGCAGTATTTT
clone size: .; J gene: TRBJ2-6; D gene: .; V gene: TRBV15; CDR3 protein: CATSRDPPGNSGANVLTF; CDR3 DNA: TGTGCCACCAGCAGAGATCCCCCGGGAAATAGTGGGGCCAACGTCCTGACTTTC
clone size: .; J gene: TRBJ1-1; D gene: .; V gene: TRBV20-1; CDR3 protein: CSAQLGTEAFF; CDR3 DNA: TGCAGTGCTCAACTTGGGACTGAAGCTTTCTTT
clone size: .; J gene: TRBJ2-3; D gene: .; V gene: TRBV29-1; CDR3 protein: CSVRGGESDTQYF; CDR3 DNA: TGCAGCGTCCGAGGGGGAGAGTCAGATACGCAGTATTTT
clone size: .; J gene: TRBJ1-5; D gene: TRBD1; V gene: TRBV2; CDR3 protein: CASSLGRGLSQPQHF; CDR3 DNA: TGTGCCAGCAGTTTGGGCAGGGGGCTTAGCCAGCCCCAGCATTTT